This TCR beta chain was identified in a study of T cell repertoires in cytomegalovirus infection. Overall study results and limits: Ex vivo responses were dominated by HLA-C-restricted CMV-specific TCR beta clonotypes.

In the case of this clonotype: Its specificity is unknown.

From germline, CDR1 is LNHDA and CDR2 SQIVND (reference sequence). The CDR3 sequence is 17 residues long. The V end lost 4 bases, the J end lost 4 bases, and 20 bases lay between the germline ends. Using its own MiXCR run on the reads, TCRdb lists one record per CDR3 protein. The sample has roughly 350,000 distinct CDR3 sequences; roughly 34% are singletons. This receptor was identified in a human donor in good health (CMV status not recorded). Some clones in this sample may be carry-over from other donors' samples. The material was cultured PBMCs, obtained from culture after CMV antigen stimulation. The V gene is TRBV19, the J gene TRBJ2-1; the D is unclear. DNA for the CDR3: TGTGCCAGTAGTAAAAAGGTTATTTCGTGGATATACAATGAGCAGTTCTTC. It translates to CASSKKVISWIYNEQFF.